The next 10 T cell receptor beta chains were all read from a single sample in a study of CD8+ T cells in alopecia areata. Cutaneous lymph node cells were pooled, and they were sorted using CD4, CD8alpha, NKG2D, NKG2ACE and other markers. In each case, RNA was isolated and then reverse transcribed into cDNA as the sequencing template. Data came from immunoSEQ multiplex PCR; TCRdb stores just in-frame clones and leaves some out. There are 290,000 or so clones in the sample, none observed a single time. Sequenced sample: CD4+ T cells sorted from a lymph node. Receptor source: a C3H/HeJ mouse with alopecia areata. MHC haplotype here: H2-k.

This clone was observed a handful of times. Germline and genes: mouse. The CDR3 goes on 4 residues after the read ends, and that part is filled in from the germline J gene. The chain carries TRBV13-1 and TRBJ2-7; a possible D gene is TRBD1 (7 bases). This CDR3 is built from 15 residues. CDR1 is NSHNY and CDR2 is SYGAGN in the germline V gene. V shed 0 bases and J shed 0 bases, with 10 bases lying between them. Partial CDR3 DNA: TGTGCCAGCAGTGATGGCAGGGGGGACTCCTAT. Its protein product is CASSDGRGDSY. The whole CDR3 region reads CASSDGRGDSYEQYF.

In the case of this clone: Gene names are the mouse ones. The missing CDR3 end, 4 residues past where the read stops, is filled in from the germline J gene. V usage is TRBV1 and J usage is TRBJ1-1; TRBD1 agrees at 10 bases. The germline CDR1 and CDR2 sequences are NSQYPW and LRSPGD (reference sequence). The CDR3 runs to 17 residues. Trimming took 2 bases from V and 3 from J; bases not matched to a gene: 9. CDR3: CTCSAPGQGSKDTEVFF. The sequenced CDR3 bases are TGCACCTGCAGTGCACCGGGACAGGGGAGCAAGGACACA. Full variable domain (remainder filled in from reference TRBV1 and TRBJ1-1): VTLLEQNPRWRLVPRGQAVNLRCILKNSQYPWMSWYQQDLQKQLQWLFTLRSPGDKEVKSLPGADYLATRVTDTELRLQVANMSQGRTLYCTCSAPGQGSKDTEVFFGKGTRLTVV.

In its sample, this clone was seen a few times. Gene names denote mouse genes. The CDR3 goes on 4 residues after the read ends, and that part is filled in from the germline J gene. The chain uses TRBV1 and TRBJ1-1; the match to TRBD1 covers 9 bases. This CDR3 is 13 amino acids long. Germline V CDR1 and CDR2: NSQYPW, LRSPGD (reference sequence). The DNA read from the CDR3 is TGCACCTGCAGTGCAGGGACAGGGGTA. Its protein is CTCSAGTGV. The CDR3 in its entirety is CTCSAGTGVEVFF.

As to this clone: Mouse germline and gene names are used. With the read ending 4 residues before the CDR3 end, the germline J gene is used to fill in that end. Within the sample, other DNA sequences also encode this same CDR3. The rearrangement joins TRBV13-1 to TRBJ2-1; TRBD2 aligns across 7 bases. CDR3 length: 15 residues. The trim removed 2 bases at V and 1 base at J, leaving 3 bases unmatched. In germline, CDR1 is NSHNY, CDR2 SYGAGN. The CDR3: CASSDPGGNYAEQFF. The DNA read from the CDR3 is TGTGCCAGCAGTGACCCGGGGGGGAACTATGCT.

This clone appeared a few times. Gene labels here are mouse ones. The read terminates 4 residues ahead of where the CDR3 ends, so the germline J gene completes it. Other DNA sequences in the same sample also yield this CDR3. The chain carries TRBV5 and TRBJ2-5; 9 bases line up with TRBD2. The CDR3 sequence is 14 residues long. V lost 4 bases, J lost 2 bases, and 1 base stayed unmatched. Germline V gene data show CDR1 as LGHNA and CDR2 as YNLKQL (reference sequence). The CDR3 spells CASSRTGAQDTQYF. The sequenced CDR3 bases are TGTGCCAGCAGCCGGACTGGGGCCCAAGAC.

This clone appeared a few times. The germline and genes are mouse ones. The read terminates 4 residues ahead of where the CDR3 ends, so the germline J gene completes it. This chain links TRBV13-1 with TRBJ1-2; 9 bases match TRBD1. The CDR3 sequence is 17 residues long. Germline V lookup: CDR1 NSHNY, CDR2 SYGAGN. The ends lost 3 bases at V and 0 bases at J; junction bases unmatched: 9. The CDR3: CASSGSRDRAANSDYTF. The part of the CDR3 DNA that was read is TGTGCCAGCAGTGGGTCCCGGGACAGGGCCGCAAACTCC.

This clone was observed many times. Genes here carry mouse names. The observed sequence ends 4 residues before the CDR3 terminus, with the missing tail filled in from the germline J gene. The same CDR3 can be traced to other DNA sequences in this sample. The J gene is TRBJ2-1, the V gene TRBV17, with a tentative D call TRBD1 (6 bases). Trimming removed 0 bases from V and 4 bases from J, with 10 bases in between. The CDR3 covers 15 residues. Germline-derived CDR1 and CDR2 are MNHDT and YYDKIL. The CDR3 sequence: CASSRDRGHYAEQFF. Incomplete CDR3 DNA: TGTGCTAGCAGTAGAGATCGGGGACATTATGCT.

To note about this clone: The gene names here belong to mouse. Coverage ceases 4 residues before the CDR3 finishes, and the germline J gene fills in the end. V is TRBV5 and J is TRBJ2-2; TRBD2 matches at 9 bases. V lost 3 bases and J lost 4; bases outside the gene matches: 9. CDR1 is LGHNA and CDR2 is YNLKQL in the germline V gene (reference sequence). This CDR3 contains 17 residues. The CDR3 here is CASSHKWGGAGTGQLYF. CDR3 DNA (partial): TGTGCCAGCAGCCACAAATGGGGGGGCGCTGGCACCGGG.

A remark on this clone: Gene names and germline refer to mouse. The DNA ends 4 residues before the CDR3 does, and the rest of the CDR3 is filled in from the germline J gene. The chain combines TRBV5 with TRBJ2-7, with a possible D match to TRBD2 (5 bases). The CDR3 runs 14 residues. V dropped 3 bases and J dropped 0 bases, with 9 bases sitting between them. Germline CDR1 and CDR2: LGHNA and YNLKQL (reference sequence). CDR3 bases read: TGTGCCAGCAGCCACTGGGAGAGCTCCTAT. This sequence encodes CASSHWESSY. The entire CDR3 protein reads CASSHWESSYEQYF.

In this sample, this clone turned up a few times. The gene names given are mouse names. Read coverage stops 4 residues before the CDR3 terminus; the germline J gene supplies the remainder. Other nucleotide sequences from this sample produce the same CDR3. This chain links TRBV19 with TRBJ1-2; D is unresolved. V lost 4 bases and J lost 1, with 8 bases in between. CDR1 is FNHDT, CDR2 SITEND, per germline (reference sequence). The CDR3 has 13 residues. The CDR3 sequence: CASSPGLNSDYTF. The DNA read from the CDR3 is TGTGCCAGCAGTCCTGGATTAAACTCC.